A selection of T cell receptor beta chains follows, all from one sample in a study of T-cell reconstitution after alpha-beta-depleted transplantation in children. MiXCR, applied by TCRdb to the PCR reads, yields one record per CDR3 protein. The sample includes about 360,000 distinct CDR3 sequences, 10% to 15% of them seen just once. The sequencing here drew on PBMCs, taken from the stem cell graft. The receptor source for this set is a human donor who donated a stem cell graft to a child with Fanconi anemia. The CDR3 runs from the conserved cysteine through the conserved F or W. The D gene is left open where the match is weak. Clone size appears in some rows only: once, few, many, or a class for an expanded clone.

d_gene,abundance,v_gene,j_gene,CDR3aa,CDR3nt
.,.,TRBV12-3/TRBV12-4,TRBJ1-1,CASSFGRGALGAFF,TGTGCCAGCAGTTTTGGAAGGGGTGCCCTCGGGGCTTTCTTT
.,.,TRBV20-1,TRBJ1-2,CSAEANYGYTF,TGCAGTGCTGAGGCCAACTATGGCTACACCTTC
.,few,TRBV12-3/TRBV12-4,TRBJ2-1,CASSLYSGNEQFF,TGTGCCAGCAGTTTATATTCGGGGAATGAGCAGTTCTTC
.,.,TRBV24-1,TRBJ2-1,CATSDQDSYNEQFF,TGTGCCACCAGTGATCAAGATTCCTACAATGAGCAGTTCTTC
.,few,TRBV6-5,TRBJ1-1,CASSNGGSLNTEAFF,TGTGCCAGCAGTAACGGAGGGAGTTTAAACACTGAAGCTTTCTTT
TRBD1,few,TRBV12-3/TRBV12-4,TRBJ2-5,CASSFLGTGLETQYF,TGTGCCAGCAGTTTTCTAGGGACAGGCTTAGAGACCCAGTACTTC
.,few,TRBV12-3/TRBV12-4,TRBJ2-2,CASSPYGPPGGELFF,TGTGCCAGCAGCCCTTATGGCCCTCCCGGGGGGGAGCTGTTTTTT
.,.,TRBV2,TRBJ2-2,CASSAERGSFAGELFF,TGTGCCAGCAGTGCCGAAAGGGGGAGTTTCGCCGGGGAGCTGTTTTTT
TRBD1,few,TRBV7-8,TRBJ1-4,CASSLGQGSSGEKLFF,TGTGCCAGCAGCTTAGGACAGGGATCGTCGGGTGAAAAACTGTTTTTT
.,many,TRBV10-1,TRBJ2-4,CASSEDAKNIQYF,TGCGCCAGCAGTGAAGATGCCAAAAACATTCAGTACTTC
.,.,TRBV12-3/TRBV12-4,TRBJ1-4,CASIRSDRFPTNEKLFF,TGTGCCAGCATTCGGAGCGACAGGTTTCCAACTAATGAAAAACTGTTTTTT
TRBD1,.,TRBV18,TRBJ1-3,CASSPEGANTIYF,TGTGCCAGCTCACCGGAGGGGGCGAACACCATATATTTT
TRBD2,.,TRBV12-3/TRBV12-4,TRBJ2-1,CASSLGRSGGSYNEQFF,TGTGCCAGCAGCCTAGGACGTAGCGGGGGATCCTACAATGAGCAGTTCTTC
.,.,TRBV2,TRBJ2-3,CASSRTLGTDTQYF,TGTGCCAGCAGTAGGACTCTGGGCACAGATACGCAGTATTTT
.,many,TRBV2,TRBJ1-5,CASSKGRGGNQPQHF,TGTGCCAGCAGTAAGGGAAGGGGTGGCAATCAGCCCCAGCATTTT
.,many,TRBV3-1,TRBJ2-7,CASSHEGSPQQYF,TGTGCCAGCAGCCATGAGGGCTCTCCCCAGCAGTACTTC
.,.,TRBV6-2/TRBV6-3,TRBJ1-2,CASSSLAATYGYTF,TGTGCCAGCAGTTCCCTTGCAGCTACCTATGGCTACACCTTC
TRBD2,few,TRBV5-1,TRBJ2-5,CASSLERRGEQYF,TGCGCCAGCAGCTTGGAAAGGCGGGGGGAACAGTACTTC
.,few,TRBV12-3/TRBV12-4,TRBJ1-1,CASTPAPNTEAFF,TGTGCCAGCACCCCAGCACCGAACACTGAAGCTTTCTTT
TRBD1,many,TRBV28,TRBJ1-2,CASTDRVAGYTF,TGTGCCAGCACCGACAGGGTAGCTGGCTACACCTTC
.,.,TRBV5-1,TRBJ1-1,CASRESGWNTEAFF,TGCGCCAGCAGGGAGTCAGGGTGGAACACTGAAGCTTTCTTT
.,few,TRBV12-3/TRBV12-4,TRBJ1-1,CASSYSPGAPARAFF,TGTGCCAGCAGTTACAGCCCAGGGGCCCCAGCTAGAGCTTTCTTT
TRBD1,many,TRBV15,TRBJ1-6,CATSRTGDSPLHF,TGTGCCACCAGCCGCACAGGGGATTCACCCCTCCACTTT
.,few,TRBV12-3/TRBV12-4,TRBJ2-3,CASSLMRGPPTDTQYF,TGTGCCAGCAGTTTGATGCGGGGACCGCCCACAGATACGCAGTATTTT
.,.,TRBV20-1,TRBJ1-1,CSAKPFVGGVNTEAFF,TGCAGTGCTAAACCCTTCGTCGGAGGGGTGAACACTGAAGCTTTCTTT
.,.,TRBV27,TRBJ2-1,CASSFHSQPAPNEQFF,TGTGCCAGCAGTTTTCACAGCCAGCCAGCTCCCAATGAGCAGTTCTTC
.,.,TRBV20-1,TRBJ1-2,CSAQGAGNYGYTF,TGCAGTGCTCAAGGGGCAGGGAACTATGGCTACACCTTC
.,few,TRBV5-1,TRBJ2-1,CASSLARTVYNEQFF,TGCGCCAGCAGCTTGGCCAGGACGGTCTACAATGAGCAGTTCTTC
.,few,TRBV4-2,TRBJ2-5,CASSQDRLGGTQYF,TGTGCCAGCAGCCAAGATCGGCTCGGGGGGACCCAGTACTTC
.,many,TRBV7-9,TRBJ2-5,CASSQRAGLETQYF,TGTGCCAGCAGCCAAAGGGCAGGCTTGGAGACCCAGTACTTC
.,few,TRBV2,TRBJ1-2,CASSELGADFNYGYTF,TGTGCCAGCAGTGAGCTCGGGGCCGATTTTAACTATGGCTACACCTTC
.,.,TRBV27,TRBJ2-5,CASRPPGPWETQYF,TGTGCCAGCAGGCCCCCGGGACCGTGGGAGACCCAGTACTTC
.,few,TRBV5-1,TRBJ2-1,CASQSGMRSSYNEQFF,TGCGCCAGCCAGTCTGGAATGAGGAGCTCCTACAATGAGCAGTTCTTC
.,.,TRBV18,TRBJ1-1,CASSPLPELGVSEAFF,TGTGCCAGCTCACCACTCCCCGAACTGGGGGTATCTGAAGCTTTCTTT
.,many,TRBV4-3,TRBJ1-1,CASSPGVEGENTEAFF,TGCGCCAGCAGCCCCGGAGTAGAAGGGGAGAACACTGAAGCTTTCTTT
TRBD2,few,TRBV4-3,TRBJ2-2,CASSQDHVRSGGRNTGELFF,TGCGCCAGCAGCCAAGATCATGTTCGGAGCGGGGGTCGGAACACCGGGGAGCTGTTTTTT
.,.,TRBV7-2,TRBJ2-5,CASSPQGMRETQYF,TGTGCCAGCAGCCCCCAGGGTATGAGGGAGACCCAGTACTTC
.,few,TRBV3-1,TRBJ2-6,CASTPGSSGANVLTF,TGTGCCAGCACCCCGGGAAGTTCTGGGGCCAACGTCCTGACTTTC
.,few,TRBV20-1,TRBJ1-1,CSARPIQELFEAFF,TGCAGTGCTAGACCCATCCAGGAACTCTTTGAAGCTTTCTTT
.,many,TRBV5-1,TRBJ1-5,CASSVEGNQPQHF,TGCGCCAGCAGCGTAGAGGGAAATCAGCCCCAGCATTTT
.,many,TRBV19,TRBJ2-1,CASSITQNNEQFF,TGTGCCAGTAGTATAACACAGAACAATGAGCAGTTCTTC
.,.,TRBV20-1,TRBJ2-4,CSARVGQLAKNIQYF,TGCAGTGCTAGAGTAGGACAGCTGGCCAAAAACATTCAGTACTTC
.,.,TRBV18,TRBJ1-1,CASSPSSSGGRDTEAFF,TGTGCCAGCTCACCAAGTTCATCCGGGGGCCGGGACACTGAAGCTTTCTTT
TRBD1,.,TRBV5-1,TRBJ1-4,CASSLDRGHEKLFF,TGCGCCAGCAGCTTGGACAGGGGGCATGAAAAACTGTTTTTT